The sequence of this T cell receptor beta chain was determined in a study of blood T cell repertoires in COVID-19. Study context: The study drew acute and convalescent COVID-19 samples from the United States, Italy and Spain. From T cells, B-cell-depleted T cells, or PBMCs came the material, which was cDNA or gDNA.

The germline V gene encodes CDR1 LNHDA and CDR2 SQIVND (reference sequence). V was shortened by 5 bases and J by 3 bases, with 18 bases between the two germline ends. The CDR3 sequence is 16 residues long. In the authors' methods: Scientists estimated how many nucleated cells there were by amplifying reference gene primers. Sequencing used immunoSEQ multiplex PCR; TCRdb keeps in-frame clones, though not all of them. V and J calls and clone size are as listed in that table; D and trimming were resolved from the DNA. The sample records hundreds of thousands of clones, 70% to 90% being singletons. The sample consisted of peripheral blood. This receptor was identified in a woman aged 25 to 45 with active or convalescent COVID-19. The chain couples TRBV19 to TRBJ2-3, with D possibly being TRBD1 (6 bases). In DNA, the CDR3 is TGTGCCAGTAGTTCCTCACAGGGAAGGTGGACAGATACGCAGTATTTT. It specifies CASSSSQGRWTDTQYF.